Presented here are 25 T cell receptor beta chains from one specimen sequenced in a study of cytomegalovirus exposure and HLA in healthy donors. 60 Vbeta and 13 Jbeta primers were used in PCR. TCRdb keeps only in-frame clones here, not all; method: immunoSEQ multiplex PCR. The table lists some 70,000 clones, roughly two thirds of them singletons. The sequencing sample was made of PBMCs. These receptors all stem from a male donor in good health and CMV-seropositive.

CDR3 in DNA: TGTGCCAGCAGTTTAAGGCGACTAGAGACTACGGTTGAGCAGTTCTTC. As protein: CASSLRRLETTVEQFF. This chain joins TRBV27 and TRBJ2-1; a possible D gene is TRBD2 (6 bases). The CDR3 contains 16 residues. Trimming pared 2 bases from V and 9 bases from J, leaving 20 bases between. The germline gives CDR1 MNHEY, CDR2 SMNVEV (reference sequence).

The chain carries TRBV11-3 and TRBJ2-7; TRBD1 agrees at 7 bases. The V and J ends lost 3 bases and 6 bases, in that order; junction bases with no gene match: 5. The germline gives CDR1 SGHNT, CDR2 YENEEA. The CDR3 length is 13 residues. The CDR3 protein is CASSFTGDSEQYF. CDR3 nucleotides: TGTGCCAGCAGCTTTACAGGGGATTCCGAGCAGTACTTC.

This clone occurred a few times. The chain couples TRBV6-5 to TRBJ1-5; 7 nucleotides match TRBD1. CDR3 length equals 15 residues. The J segment lost 4 bases and the V segment lost 2 bases, leaving 5 bases of the junction unmatched. Per germline, CDR1 MNHEY and CDR2 SVGAGI. The CDR3: CASSYGRGLNQPQHF. In DNA form, the CDR3 reads TGTGCCAGCAGTTACGGTAGGGGGCTGAATCAGCCCCAGCATTTT.

This chain uses TRBV5-6 with TRBJ1-2; the match to TRBD1 covers 8 bases. Trimming took 4 bases from V and 4 from J; bases not matched to a gene: 6. The CDR3 is made up of 14 amino acids. Germline V gene lookup returns CDR1 SGHDT and CDR2 YYEEEE. The CDR3 sequence is CASSQDRAGYGYTF. CDR3 bases: TGTGCCAGCAGCCAGGACAGGGCAGGCTATGGCTACACCTTC. Drawing the rest from reference TRBV5-6 and TRBJ1-2, the complete variable domain is DAGVTQSPTHLIKTRGQQVTLRCSPKSGHDTVSWYQQALGQGPQFIFQYYEEEERQRGNFPDRFSGHQFPNYSSELNVNALLLGDSALYLCASSQDRAGYGYTFGSGTRLTVV.

The rearrangement joins TRBV2 to TRBJ2-7; D remains unclear. Germline CDR1 SNHLY, CDR2 FYNNEI. The V end lost 3 bases, the J end lost 0 bases, and 9 bases lay between the germline ends. This CDR3 has 14 amino acids. CDR3 sequence: CASSDRLYSYEQYF. The CDR3 DNA is TGTGCCAGCAGTGACAGGTTATACTCCTACGAGCAGTACTTC.

The chain joins TRBV19 to TRBJ1-2; 8 positions match TRBD1. Germline V lookup: CDR1 LNHDA, CDR2 SQIVND (reference sequence). CDR3 length: 14 amino acids. The ends lost 8 bases at V and 3 bases at J; junction bases unmatched: 8. The CDR3 sequence: CASQYRGDYYGYTF. The CDR3 bases are TGTGCCAGTCAGTACAGGGGGGACTACTATGGCTACACCTTC.

The J gene is TRBJ1-3, the V gene TRBV30; perhaps TRBD1 as D (6 bases). V lost 2 bases and J 0 bases, leaving 17 bases between the germline ends. CDR1 is GTSNPN, CDR2 SVGIG, per germline (reference sequence). This CDR3 region has 17 residues. The CDR3 DNA follows: TGTGCCTGGAGTTCCCCGGACAGTTTCCTCTCTGGAAACACCATATATTTT. This translates into CAWSSPDSFLSGNTIYF.

The chain carries TRBV5-4 and TRBJ2-3; 10 nucleotides match TRBD2. Germline CDR1 and CDR2: SGHNT and YYREEE (reference sequence). This CDR3 region has 15 residues. Trimming at V came to 4 bases and at J to 5 bases, leaving 7 bases not matched to a gene. CDR3 DNA: TGTGCCAGCAGCCTTATAGCGGGGGGCCGAGATACGCAGTATTTT. This encodes CASSLIAGGRDTQYF. The full variable domain, completed using reference TRBV5-4 and TRBJ2-3, is ETGVTQSPTHLIKTRGQQVTLRCSSQSGHNTVSWYQQALGQGPQFIFQYYREEENGRGNFPPRFSGLQFPNYSSELNVNALELDDSALYLCASSLIAGGRDTQYFGPGTRLTVL.

Within the sample, this clone is large. The chain employs TRBV21-1 and TRBJ2-7; the table's TRBD1 call for D was not verified on the DNA. TRBV21-1 is marked as a pseudogene. The CDR3 runs 14 residues. CDR3: CASPGGTDTYEQYF. The CDR3 DNA sequence: TGTGCCAGCCCCGGAGGGACAGACACCTACGAGCAGTACTTC.

The J gene is TRBJ2-7, the V gene TRBV10-3; a weak D match, TRBD2 (5 bases). The CDR3 sequence is 16 residues long. Looked up from germline, CDR1 is ENHRY and CDR2 is SYGVKD. V lost 0 bases and J lost 2, with 14 bases in between. Here the CDR3 DNA reads TGTGCCATCAGTGAGTCGATGGCTAGGCGGGCCTACGAGCAGTACTTC. Translation gives CAISESMARRAYEQYF.

The chain has TRBV5-4 and TRBJ2-1; D unresolved. The CDR3 runs 14 residues. Trimming removed 2 bases from V and 6 bases from J, with 12 bases in between. CDR1 is SGHNT, CDR2 YYREEE, per germline (reference sequence). The CDR3 loop is CASSLEPNSNEQFF. CDR3 nucleotide sequence: TGTGCCAGCAGCTTAGAACCCAATAGCAATGAGCAGTTCTTC.

A word on this clone: Other DNA sequences in the sample encode the same CDR3. This chain joins TRBV19 and TRBJ2-1; D uncertain. Germline CDR1 is LNHDA and CDR2 is SQIVND (reference sequence). The CDR3 runs 14 residues. V gave up 1 base and J gave up 7 bases, with 11 bases separating them. Here the CDR3 reads CASSIAPGGNEQFF. Here the CDR3 DNA reads TGTGCCAGTAGTATAGCCCCGGGTGGGAATGAGCAGTTCTTC.

This clone was counted a few times. The rearrangement links TRBV2 to TRBJ2-3, with TRBD1 matching over 7 bases. The CDR3 sequence is 15 residues long. Germline V gene data show CDR1 as SNHLY and CDR2 as FYNNEI. J was trimmed by 5 bases and V by 5 bases; bases with no gene match: 10. CDR3 nucleotides: TGTGCCAGCAGTTCCACAGGGGTTAGAATAGATACGCAGTATTTT. As protein: CASSSTGVRIDTQYF.

This chain connects TRBV4-3 to TRBJ2-3, with D unclear. Trimming pared 4 bases from V and 0 bases from J, leaving 8 bases between. Germline loops: CDR1 LGHNA, CDR2 YSLEER. The CDR3 is 14 residues long. The DNA for the CDR3 is TGCGCCAGCAGCCCCTTACTAAGCACAGATACGCAGTATTTT. Its translation is CASSPLLSTDTQYF.

This clone was picked up a small number of times. The chain joins TRBV2 to TRBJ1-4; D possibly corresponds to TRBD1 (6 bases). The CDR3 runs 16 residues. V was shortened by 5 bases and J by 1 base, with 14 bases between the two germline ends. Per germline, CDR1 SNHLY and CDR2 FYNNEI. The CDR3 region has the DNA TGTGCCAGCAGTCCCCAGACAGGAAGAACTAATGAAAAACTGTTTTTT. It specifies CASSPQTGRTNEKLFF.

The chain joins TRBV7-9 to TRBJ1-6; no clear D. This CDR3 has 13 residues. Germline V gene lookup returns CDR1 SEHNR and CDR2 FQNEAQ (reference sequence). Trimming removed 6 bases at V and 4 bases at J, with 7 bases between. In nucleotides, the CDR3 is TGTGCCAGCAGTCTACAGTATAATTCACCCCTCCACTTT. It yields the protein CASSLQYNSPLHF.

Comment on this clone: The germline gene is not matched at one end of the junction; a read error may be the cause. This chain joins TRBV7-9 and TRBJ2-5, with D uncertain. In germline, CDR1 is SEHNR, CDR2 FQNEAQ (reference sequence). The CDR3 is 13 amino acids. This CDR3 reads CSSSSVFFETQYF. Written as DNA, the CDR3 is TGTTCCAGCAGCTCGGTGTTTTTCGAGACCCAGTACTTC.

This chain joins TRBV4-3 and TRBJ1-3; 7 bases fit TRBD1. The germline CDR1 and CDR2 sequences are LGHNA and YSLEER. CDR3 size: 16 residues. V was pared by 0 bases and J by 0 bases, with 2 bases of the junction left unmatched. CDR3 sequence (DNA): TGCGCCAGCAGCCAAGACACAGGGGACTCTGGAAACACCATATATTTT. Its protein is CASSQDTGDSGNTIYF.

The genes are TRBV6-1 and TRBJ2-3, with 9 nucleotides matching TRBD1. Germline V gene sequence: CDR1 MNHNS, CDR2 SASEGT. This CDR3 is built from 15 residues. With V trimmed by 5 bases and J by 4 bases, 7 bases remained unmatched. The CDR3 nucleotides are TGTGCCAGCAGTCCGGACAGGGGAGGGCCAGATACGCAGTATTTT. Its translation is CASSPDRGGPDTQYF.

V gene TRBV6-6 combines with J gene TRBJ2-7; D not certain. Germline assignment: CDR1 MNHNY and CDR2 SVGAGI (reference sequence). CDR3 length: 16 residues. Trimming cost V 0 bases and J 0 bases, with 12 bases left between them. The CDR3 DNA is TGTGCCAGCAGTTACTCGATGGCCTCCCCCTCCTACGAGCAGTACTTC. It is translated as CASSYSMASPSYEQYF.

This clone showed up just a few times. This sequence joins TRBV10-3 and TRBJ1-1, with TRBD1 matching 9 bases. V shed 6 bases, J shed 1 base, and the junction held 3 bases outside the gene matches. Germline lookup yields CDR1 ENHRY and CDR2 SYGVKD. The CDR3 sequence is 14 residues long. CDR3 in amino acids: CAIRIQGANTEAFF. CDR3 nucleotide sequence: TGTGCCATCAGAATACAGGGGGCGAACACTGAAGCTTTCTTT.

This clone showed up just once. The chain is built from TRBV30 and TRBJ1-1; 8 bases line up with TRBD1. Germline V gene lookup returns CDR1 GTSNPN and CDR2 SVGIG (reference sequence). Losses at the gene ends were 8 bases for V and 5 bases for J; bases not matched to a gene: 16. The CDR3 covers 15 residues. The CDR3 loop is CALSQGAIRKTEAFF. In DNA form, the CDR3 reads TGTGCCCTTTCCCAGGGGGCGATAAGGAAAACTGAAGCTTTCTTT.

The V call is TRBV7-9, the J call TRBJ1-5, with 10 bases lining up with TRBD1. The CDR3 is made up of 13 amino acids. With 8 bases clipped from V and 4 bases from J, the junction kept 2 bases outside the gene matches. Looked up from germline, CDR1 is SEHNR and CDR2 is FQNEAQ (reference sequence). CDR3 nucleotides: TGTGCCAGCGGACAGGGGGGAAATCAGCCCCAGCATTTT. This translates into CASGQGGNQPQHF.

CDR3 residues: CASSPGSGVNYGYTF. In DNA form, the CDR3 reads TGTGCCAGCAGTCCAGGGTCTGGGGTCAACTATGGCTACACCTTC. The rearrangement joins TRBV7-2 to TRBJ1-2; TRBD1 is a possible D gene (5 bases). The CDR3 spans 15 residues. The germline V gene encodes CDR1 SGHTA and CDR2 FQGNSA. Trimming pared 6 bases from V and 2 bases from J, leaving 16 bases between.

This chain joins TRBV5-8 and TRBJ1-6; D is undetermined. Between the trimmed V and J ends, which lost 2 bases and 6 bases, there was a span of 9 bases. The CDR3 sequence is 14 residues long. Germline CDR1 reads SGHTS; CDR2 reads YDEGEE. For the CDR3, the DNA is TGTGCCAGCAGCTTAATAGGAGTTAATTCACCCCTCCACTTT. Translated, it gives CASSLIGVNSPLHF.